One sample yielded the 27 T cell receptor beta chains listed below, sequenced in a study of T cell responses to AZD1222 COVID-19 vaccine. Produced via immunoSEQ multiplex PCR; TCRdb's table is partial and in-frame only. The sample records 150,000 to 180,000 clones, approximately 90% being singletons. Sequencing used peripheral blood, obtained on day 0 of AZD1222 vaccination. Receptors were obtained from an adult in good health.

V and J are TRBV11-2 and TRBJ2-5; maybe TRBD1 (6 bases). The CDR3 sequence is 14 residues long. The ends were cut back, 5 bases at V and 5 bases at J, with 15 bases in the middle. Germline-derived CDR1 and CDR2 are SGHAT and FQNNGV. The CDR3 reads CASSIQGLRETQYF. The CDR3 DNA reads TGTGCCAGCAGCATTCAGGGGCTCAGGGAGACCCAGTACTTC.

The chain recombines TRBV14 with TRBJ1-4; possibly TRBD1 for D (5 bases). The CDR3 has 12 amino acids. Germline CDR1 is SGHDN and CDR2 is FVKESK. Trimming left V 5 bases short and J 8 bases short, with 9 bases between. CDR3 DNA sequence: TGTGCCAGCAGCAGGGGTGGCGAAAAACTGTTTTTT. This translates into CASSRGGEKLFF.

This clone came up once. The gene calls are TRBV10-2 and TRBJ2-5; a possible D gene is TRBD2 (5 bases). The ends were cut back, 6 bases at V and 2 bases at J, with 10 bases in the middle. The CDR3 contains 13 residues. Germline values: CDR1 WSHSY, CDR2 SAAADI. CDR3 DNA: TGCGCCAGCAGGGCAGGACTGCAAGAGACCCAGTACTTC. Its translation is CASRAGLQETQYF.

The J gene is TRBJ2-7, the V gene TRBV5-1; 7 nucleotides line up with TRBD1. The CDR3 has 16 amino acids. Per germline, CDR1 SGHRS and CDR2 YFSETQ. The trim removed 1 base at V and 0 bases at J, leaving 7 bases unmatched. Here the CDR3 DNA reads TGCGCCAGCAGCTTGTTCGGCAGGGGGAGCTCCTACGAGCAGTACTTC. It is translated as CASSLFGRGSSYEQYF.

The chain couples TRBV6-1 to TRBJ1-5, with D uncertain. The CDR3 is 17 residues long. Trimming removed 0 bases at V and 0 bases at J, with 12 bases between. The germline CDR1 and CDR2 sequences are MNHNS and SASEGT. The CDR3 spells CASSEAIGRYSNQPQHF. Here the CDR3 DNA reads TGTGCCAGCAGTGAAGCCATCGGACGGTATAGCAATCAGCCCCAGCATTTT.

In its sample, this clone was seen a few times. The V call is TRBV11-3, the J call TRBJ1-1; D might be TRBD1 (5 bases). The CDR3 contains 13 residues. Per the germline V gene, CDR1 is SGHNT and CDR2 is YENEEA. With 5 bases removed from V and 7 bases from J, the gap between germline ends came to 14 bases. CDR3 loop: CASSQGAGNEAFF. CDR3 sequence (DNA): TGTGCCAGCAGCCAAGGGGCCGGAAATGAAGCTTTCTTT. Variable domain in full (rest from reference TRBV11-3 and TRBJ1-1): EAGVVQSPRYKIIEKKQPVAFWCNPISGHNTLYWYLQNLGQGPELLIRYENEEAVDDSQLPKDRFSAERLKGVDSTLKIQPAELGDSAVYLCASSQGAGNEAFFGQGTRLTVV.

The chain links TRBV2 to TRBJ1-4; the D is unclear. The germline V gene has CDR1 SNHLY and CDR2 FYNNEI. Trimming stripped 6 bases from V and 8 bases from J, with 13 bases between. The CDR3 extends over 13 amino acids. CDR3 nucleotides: TGTGCCAGCAGGGTTTCGGTGGAAGAAAAACTGTTTTTT. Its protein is CASRVSVEEKLFF.

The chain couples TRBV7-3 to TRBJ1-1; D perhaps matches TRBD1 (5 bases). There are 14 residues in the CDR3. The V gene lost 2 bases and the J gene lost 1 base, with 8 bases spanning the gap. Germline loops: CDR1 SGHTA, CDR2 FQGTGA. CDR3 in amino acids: CASSLHQGNTEAFF. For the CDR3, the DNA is TGTGCCAGCAGCTTACATCAGGGGAACACTGAAGCTTTCTTT.

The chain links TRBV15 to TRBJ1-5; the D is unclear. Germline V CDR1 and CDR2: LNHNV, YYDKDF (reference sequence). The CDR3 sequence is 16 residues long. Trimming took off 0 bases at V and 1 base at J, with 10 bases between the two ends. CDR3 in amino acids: CATSRDGERSNQPQHF. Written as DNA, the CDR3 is TGTGCCACCAGCAGAGATGGGGAGAGGAGCAATCAGCCCCAGCATTTT.

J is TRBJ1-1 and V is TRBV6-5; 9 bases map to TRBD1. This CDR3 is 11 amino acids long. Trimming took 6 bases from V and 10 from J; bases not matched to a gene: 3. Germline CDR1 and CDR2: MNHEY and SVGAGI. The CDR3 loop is CASRQGARAFF. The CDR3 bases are TGTGCCAGCAGACAGGGGGCGCGAGCTTTCTTT.

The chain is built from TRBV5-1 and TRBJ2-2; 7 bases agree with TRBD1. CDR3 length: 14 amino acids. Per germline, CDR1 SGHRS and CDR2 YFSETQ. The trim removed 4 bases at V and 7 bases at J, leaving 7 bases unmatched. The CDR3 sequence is CASSGRGLDGELFF. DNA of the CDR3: TGCGCCAGCAGCGGAAGGGGGCTTGACGGGGAGCTGTTTTTT.

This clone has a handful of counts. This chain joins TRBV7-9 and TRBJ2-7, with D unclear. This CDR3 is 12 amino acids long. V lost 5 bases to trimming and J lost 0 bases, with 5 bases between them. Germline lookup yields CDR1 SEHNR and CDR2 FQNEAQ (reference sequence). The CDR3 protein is CASSRLSYEQYF. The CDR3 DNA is TGTGCCAGCAGCCGACTCTCCTACGAGCAGTACTTC.

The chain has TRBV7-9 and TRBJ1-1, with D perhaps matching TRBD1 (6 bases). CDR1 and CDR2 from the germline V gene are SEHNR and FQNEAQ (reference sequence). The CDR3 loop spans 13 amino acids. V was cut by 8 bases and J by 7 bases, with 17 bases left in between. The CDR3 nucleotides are TGTGCCAGCTGCCCCCAGGGGACCTTTGAAGCTTTCTTT. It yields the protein CASCPQGTFEAFF.

The CDR3 bases are TGTGCCAGCAGCCGACAGGGGGGCTCCTACGAGCAGTACTTC. It translates to CASSRQGGSYEQYF. This rearrangement joins TRBV5-5 to TRBJ2-7; the match to TRBD1 covers 9 bases. V shed 4 bases, J shed 0 bases, and the junction held 2 bases outside the gene matches. The length of the CDR3 is 14 residues. CDR1 and CDR2 from the germline V gene are SGHKS and YYEKEE (reference sequence).

In DNA form, the CDR3 reads TGTGCCAGCAGCCTTGGGACCGACCTCGACGGCTACACCTTC. Amino acid sequence: CASSLGTDLDGYTF. The rearrangement joins TRBV9 to TRBJ1-2, with a weak D call TRBD1 (5 bases). V was clipped by 4 bases and J by 8 bases, with 18 bases between them. Germline assignment: CDR1 SGDLS and CDR2 YYNGEE. The CDR3 covers 14 residues. Full variable domain (outside the CDR3, taken from reference TRBV9 and TRBJ1-2): DSGVTQTPKHLITATGQRVTLRCSPRSGDLSVYWYQQSLDQGLQFLIQYYNGEERAKGNILERFSAQQFPDLHSELNLSSLELGDSALYFCASSLGTDLDGYTFGSGTRLTVV.

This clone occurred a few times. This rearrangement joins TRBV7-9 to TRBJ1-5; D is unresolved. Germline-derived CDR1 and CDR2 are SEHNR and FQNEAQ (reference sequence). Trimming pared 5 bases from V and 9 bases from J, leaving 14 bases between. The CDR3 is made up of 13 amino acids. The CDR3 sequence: CASSPPGGRPQHF. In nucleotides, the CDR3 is TGTGCCAGCAGCCCCCCCGGCGGGCGGCCCCAGCATTTT.

This CDR3 reads CASSVVNNEQYF. DNA of the CDR3: TGTGCCAGCAGTGTGGTCAATAACGAGCAGTACTTC. V and J are TRBV6-2 or TRBV6-3 and TRBJ2-7, with D unresolved. Trimming took off 5 bases at V and 5 bases at J, with 10 bases between the two ends. The germline CDR1 and CDR2 sequences are MNHEY and SVGEGT. The CDR3 runs 12 residues.

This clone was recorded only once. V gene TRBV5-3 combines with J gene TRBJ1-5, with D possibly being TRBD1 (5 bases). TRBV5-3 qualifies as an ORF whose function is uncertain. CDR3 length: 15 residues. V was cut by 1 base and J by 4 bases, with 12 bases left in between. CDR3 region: CARSLLGRENQPQHF. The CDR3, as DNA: TGTGCCAGAAGCTTGTTGGGCAGGGAAAATCAGCCCCAGCATTTT.

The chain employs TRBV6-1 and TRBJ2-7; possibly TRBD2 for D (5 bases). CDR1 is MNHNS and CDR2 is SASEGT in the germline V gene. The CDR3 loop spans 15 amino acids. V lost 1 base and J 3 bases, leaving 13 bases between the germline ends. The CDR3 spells CASSEGWTERYEQYF. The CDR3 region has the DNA TGTGCCAGCAGTGAAGGGTGGACTGAACGCTACGAGCAGTACTTC.

The CDR3 DNA reads TGTGCCAGCTCCGCCCAAGGGACAAAGAACACCGGGGAGCTGTTTTTT. It is translated as CASSAQGTKNTGELFF. The V call is TRBV18, the J call TRBJ2-2; D might be TRBD1 (6 bases). CDR1 KGHSH and CDR2 LQKENI come from the germline V gene. Trimming removed 6 bases at V and 1 base at J, with 15 bases between. There are 16 residues in the CDR3. Looking up the rest from reference TRBV18 and TRBJ2-2 gives the full variable domain: NAGVMQNPRHLVRRRGQEARLRCSPMKGHSHVYWYRQLPEEGLKFMVYLQKENIIDESGMPKERFSAEFPKEGPSILRIQQVVRGDSAAYFCASSAQGTKNTGELFFGEGSRLTVL.

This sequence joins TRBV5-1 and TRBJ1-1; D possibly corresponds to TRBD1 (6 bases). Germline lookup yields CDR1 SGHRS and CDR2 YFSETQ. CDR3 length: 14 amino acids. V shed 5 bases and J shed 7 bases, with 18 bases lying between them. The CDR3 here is CASRTTGSLDEAFF. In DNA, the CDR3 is TGCGCCAGCAGGACCACAGGGTCCCTTGATGAAGCTTTCTTT.

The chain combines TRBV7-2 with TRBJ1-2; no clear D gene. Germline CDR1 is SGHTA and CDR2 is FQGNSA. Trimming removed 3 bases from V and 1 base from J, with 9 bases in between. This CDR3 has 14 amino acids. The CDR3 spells CASSFGQINYGYTF. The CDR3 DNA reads TGTGCCAGCAGCTTCGGGCAGATTAACTATGGCTACACCTTC.

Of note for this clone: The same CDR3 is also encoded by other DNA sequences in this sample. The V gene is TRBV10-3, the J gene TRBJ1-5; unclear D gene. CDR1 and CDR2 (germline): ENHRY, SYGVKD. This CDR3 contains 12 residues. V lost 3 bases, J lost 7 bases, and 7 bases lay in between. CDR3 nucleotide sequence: TGTGCCATCAGTGAACCGGGACAGCCCCAGCATTTT. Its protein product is CAISEPGQPQHF.

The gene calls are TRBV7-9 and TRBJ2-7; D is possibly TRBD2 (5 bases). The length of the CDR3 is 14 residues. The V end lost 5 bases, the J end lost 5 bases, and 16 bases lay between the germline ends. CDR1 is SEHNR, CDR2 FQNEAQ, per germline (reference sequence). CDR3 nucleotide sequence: TGTGCCAGCAGCACGGAGGACCCGTGGAACGAGCAGTACTTC. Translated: CASSTEDPWNEQYF.

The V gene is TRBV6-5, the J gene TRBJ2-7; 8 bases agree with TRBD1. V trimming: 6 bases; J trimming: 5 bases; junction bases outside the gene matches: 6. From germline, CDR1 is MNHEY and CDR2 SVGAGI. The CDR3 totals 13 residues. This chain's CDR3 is CASRQTGAHEQYF. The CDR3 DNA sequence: TGTGCCAGCAGGCAGACAGGGGCCCACGAGCAGTACTTC.

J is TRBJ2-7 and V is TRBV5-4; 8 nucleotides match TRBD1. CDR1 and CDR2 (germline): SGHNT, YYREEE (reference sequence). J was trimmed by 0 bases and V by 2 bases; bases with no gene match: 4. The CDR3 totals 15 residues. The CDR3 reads CASSLPGQASYEQYF. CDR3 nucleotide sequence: TGTGCCAGCAGCTTACCGGGACAGGCCTCCTACGAGCAGTACTTC.

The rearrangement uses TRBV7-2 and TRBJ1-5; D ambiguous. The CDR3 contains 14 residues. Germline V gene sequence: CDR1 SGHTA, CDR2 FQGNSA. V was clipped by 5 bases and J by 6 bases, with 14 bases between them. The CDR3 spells CASSPYGLLQPQHF. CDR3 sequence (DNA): TGTGCCAGCAGCCCTTACGGTTTACTTCAGCCCCAGCATTTT. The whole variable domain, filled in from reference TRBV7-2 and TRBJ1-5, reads GAGVSQSPSNKVTEKGKDVELRCDPISGHTALYWYRQSLGQGLEFLIYFQGNSAPDKSGLPSDRFSAERTGGSVSTLTIQRTQQEDSAVYLCASSPYGLLQPQHFGDGTRLSIL.